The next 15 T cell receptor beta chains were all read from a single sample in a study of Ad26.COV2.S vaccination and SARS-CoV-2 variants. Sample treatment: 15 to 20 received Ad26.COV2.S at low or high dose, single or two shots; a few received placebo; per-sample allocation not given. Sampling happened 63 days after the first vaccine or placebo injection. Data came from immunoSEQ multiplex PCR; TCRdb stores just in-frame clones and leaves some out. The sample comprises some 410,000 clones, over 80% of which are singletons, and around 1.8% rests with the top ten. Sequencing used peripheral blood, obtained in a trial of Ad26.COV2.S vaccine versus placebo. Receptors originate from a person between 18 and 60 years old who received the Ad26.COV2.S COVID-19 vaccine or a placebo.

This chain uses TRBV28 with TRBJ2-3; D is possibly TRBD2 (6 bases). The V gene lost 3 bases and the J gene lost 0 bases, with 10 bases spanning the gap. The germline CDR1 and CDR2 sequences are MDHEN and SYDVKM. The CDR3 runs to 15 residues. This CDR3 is CASSFGGASTDTQYF. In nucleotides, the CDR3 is TGTGCCAGCAGTTTTGGCGGGGCTAGCACAGATACGCAGTATTTT.

CDR3 sequence: CASSLAGTSGAINEQFF. CDR3 DNA: TGTGCCAGCAGCTTAGCGGGGACTAGCGGGGCCATCAATGAGCAGTTCTTC. The J gene is TRBJ2-1, the V gene TRBV7-2; 13 positions match TRBD2. The CDR3 runs to 17 residues. V dropped 0 bases and J dropped 6; count of bases not matched to a gene: 5. The germline V gene encodes CDR1 SGHTA and CDR2 FQGNSA. Filled out from reference TRBV7-2 and TRBJ2-1, the complete variable domain reads GAGVSQSPSNKVTEKGKDVELRCDPISGHTALYWYRQSLGQGLEFLIYFQGNSAPDKSGLPSDRFSAERTGGSVSTLTIQRTQQEDSAVYLCASSLAGTSGAINEQFFGPGTRLTVL.

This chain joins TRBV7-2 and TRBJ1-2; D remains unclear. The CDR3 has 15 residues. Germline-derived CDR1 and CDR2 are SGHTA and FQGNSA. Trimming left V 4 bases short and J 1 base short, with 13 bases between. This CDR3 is CASSSHVGLNYGYTF. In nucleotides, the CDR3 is TGTGCCAGCAGCTCGCATGTTGGGCTTAACTATGGCTACACCTTC.

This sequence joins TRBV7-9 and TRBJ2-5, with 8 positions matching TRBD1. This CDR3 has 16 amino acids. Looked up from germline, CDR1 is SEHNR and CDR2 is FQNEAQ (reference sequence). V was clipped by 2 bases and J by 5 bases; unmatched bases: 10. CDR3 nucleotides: TGTGCCAGCAGCTTACTTGGCGGGACAGGCCGGGAGACCCAGTACTTC. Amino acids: CASSLLGGTGRETQYF.

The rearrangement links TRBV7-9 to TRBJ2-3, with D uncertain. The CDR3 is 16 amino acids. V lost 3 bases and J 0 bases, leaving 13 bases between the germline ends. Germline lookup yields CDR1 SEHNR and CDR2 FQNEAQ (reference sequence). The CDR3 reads CASSFPSDTSTDTQYF. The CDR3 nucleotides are TGTGCCAGCAGCTTTCCATCAGATACTAGCACAGATACGCAGTATTTT.

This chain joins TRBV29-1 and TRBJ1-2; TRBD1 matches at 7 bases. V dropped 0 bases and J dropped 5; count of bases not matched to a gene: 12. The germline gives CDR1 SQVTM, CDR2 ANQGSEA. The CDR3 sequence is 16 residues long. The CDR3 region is CSVEENPYRGWYGYTF. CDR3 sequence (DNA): TGCAGCGTTGAAGAGAACCCATACAGGGGTTGGTATGGCTACACCTTC.

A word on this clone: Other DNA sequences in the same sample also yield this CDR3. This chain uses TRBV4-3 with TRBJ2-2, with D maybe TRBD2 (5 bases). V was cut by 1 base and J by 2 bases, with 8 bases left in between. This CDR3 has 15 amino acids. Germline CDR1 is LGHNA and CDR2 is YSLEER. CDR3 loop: CASSQGGGNTGELFF. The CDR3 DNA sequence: TGCGCCAGCAGCCAAGGCGGAGGAAACACCGGGGAGCTGTTTTTT.

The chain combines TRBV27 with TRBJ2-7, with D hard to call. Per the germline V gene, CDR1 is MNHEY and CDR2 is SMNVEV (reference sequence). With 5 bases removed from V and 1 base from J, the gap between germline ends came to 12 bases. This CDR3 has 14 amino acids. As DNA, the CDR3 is TGTGCCAGCAGTCCCGGGCAGCTTTCCTACGAGCAGTACTTC. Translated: CASSPGQLSYEQYF.

CDR3 bases: TGCGCCAGCAGATTTGACAGGGCCAACACCGGGGAGCTGTTTTTT. Its translation is CASRFDRANTGELFF. The rearrangement links TRBV5-1 to TRBJ2-2; TRBD1 matches 7 bases. The CDR3 is made up of 15 amino acids. Germline-derived CDR1 and CDR2 are SGHRS and YFSETQ. With V trimmed by 5 bases and J by 2 bases, 6 bases remained unmatched.

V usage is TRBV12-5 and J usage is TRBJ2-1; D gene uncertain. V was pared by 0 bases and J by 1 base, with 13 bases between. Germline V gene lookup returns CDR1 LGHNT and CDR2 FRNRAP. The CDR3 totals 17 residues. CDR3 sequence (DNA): TGTGCTAGTGGTTTGGTACTCTCAGGTGAATCCTACAATGAGCAGTTCTTC. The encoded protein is CASGLVLSGESYNEQFF.

CDR3 amino acids: CASSFYQVSTHEQYF. The CDR3, as DNA: TGTGCCAGCAGTTTTTATCAGGTGTCAACCCACGAGCAGTACTTC. This chain connects TRBV28 to TRBJ2-7, with unresolved D. From germline, CDR1 is MDHEN and CDR2 SYDVKM. The ends were cut back, 3 bases at V and 5 bases at J, with 17 bases in the middle. The CDR3 totals 15 residues.

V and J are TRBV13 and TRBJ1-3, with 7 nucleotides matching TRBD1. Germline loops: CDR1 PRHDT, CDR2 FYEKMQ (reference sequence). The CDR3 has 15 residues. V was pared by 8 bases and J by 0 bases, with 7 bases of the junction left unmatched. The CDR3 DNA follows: TGTGCCAGCCCCGCGCAGGGGGACTCTGGAAACACCATATATTTT. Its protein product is CASPAQGDSGNTIYF.

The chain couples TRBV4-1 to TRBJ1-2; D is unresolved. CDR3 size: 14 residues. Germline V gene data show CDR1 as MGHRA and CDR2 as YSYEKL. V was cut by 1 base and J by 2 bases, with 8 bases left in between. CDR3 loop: CASSQGLRNYGYTF. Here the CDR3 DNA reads TGCGCCAGCAGCCAAGGTCTACGAAACTATGGCTACACCTTC.

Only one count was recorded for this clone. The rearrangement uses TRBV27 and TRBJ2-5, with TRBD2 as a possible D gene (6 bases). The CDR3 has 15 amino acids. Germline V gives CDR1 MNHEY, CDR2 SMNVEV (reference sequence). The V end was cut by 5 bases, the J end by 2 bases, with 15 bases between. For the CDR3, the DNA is TGTGCCAGCAGTCTCTGGGGGGACCGGCAAGAGACCCAGTACTTC. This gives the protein CASSLWGDRQETQYF.

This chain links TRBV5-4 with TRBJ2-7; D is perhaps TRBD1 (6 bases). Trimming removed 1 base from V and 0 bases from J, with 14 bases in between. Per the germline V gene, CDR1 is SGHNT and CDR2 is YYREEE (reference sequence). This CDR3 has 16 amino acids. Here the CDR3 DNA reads TGTGCCAGCAGCTTGCCCGCAGGGGTGGCCTCCTACGAGCAGTACTTC. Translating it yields CASSLPAGVASYEQYF.